This T cell receptor (beta chain) was profiled in a study of blood T cells in healthy people across ages. Study-wide background: Capture by template switching was about one barcoded beta molecule per two T cells.

Comments on this clonotype: One end of the junction varies from germline; a read error may be responsible.

CDR3 length equals 14 residues. Through a sample-barcoded 5' primer and a J-beta primer mix, a second PCR was run for roughly 7 to 12 cycles. Via MiXCR, TCRdb re-called the 5' RACE reads, giving one row per CDR3 protein. The data contain 1.5 million to 2 million distinct CDR3 sequences, around 40% of them seen just once; the ten biggest clones take up roughly 23%. The genes are TRBV12-3 or TRBV12-4 and TRBJ1-2, with 7 positions matching TRBD1. Sequenced material: blood. The source of this sequence is a human donor in good health. CDR3 in amino acids: CAGSFQGEVYGYTF. The CDR3 bases are TGTGCCGGCAGTTTTCAGGGGGAGGTCTATGGCTACACCTTC.